The clone carrying this T cell receptor (beta chain) has only a few counts. The sample originates from a study of cytomegalovirus exposure and HLA in healthy donors. The PCR used 60 Vbeta and 13 Jbeta primers. Sequenced by immunoSEQ multiplex PCR; TCRdb stores in-frame clones only, minus some. The table includes about 150,000 clones, around 80% detected once. This sequence originates from a woman aged 50 to 60 in good health and CMV-seropositive. The sequencing input was PBMCs.

The DNA of the CDR3 is TGTGCCAGCAGCCAAGAAAAAATATACACAGATACGCAGTATTTT. It is translated as CASSQEKIYTDTQYF. This chain joins TRBV4-2 and TRBJ2-3; no firm D call. Germline CDR1 reads LGHNA; CDR2 reads YNFKEQ. The CDR3 consists of 15 residues. Trimming stripped 0 bases from V and 2 bases from J, with 9 bases between.